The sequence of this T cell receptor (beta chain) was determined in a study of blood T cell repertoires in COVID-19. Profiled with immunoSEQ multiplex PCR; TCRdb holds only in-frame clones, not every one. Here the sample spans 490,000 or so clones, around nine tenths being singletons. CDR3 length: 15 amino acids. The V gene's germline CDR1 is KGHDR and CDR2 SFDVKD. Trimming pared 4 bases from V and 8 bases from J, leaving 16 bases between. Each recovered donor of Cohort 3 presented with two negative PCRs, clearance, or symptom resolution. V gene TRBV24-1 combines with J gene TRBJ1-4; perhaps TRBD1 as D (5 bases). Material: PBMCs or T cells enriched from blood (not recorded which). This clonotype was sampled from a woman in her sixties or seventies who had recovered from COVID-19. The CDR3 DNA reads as TGTGCCACCAGTGACGGAGCGGGTTGGGACGAAAAACTGTTTTTT. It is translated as CATSDGAGWDEKLFF.